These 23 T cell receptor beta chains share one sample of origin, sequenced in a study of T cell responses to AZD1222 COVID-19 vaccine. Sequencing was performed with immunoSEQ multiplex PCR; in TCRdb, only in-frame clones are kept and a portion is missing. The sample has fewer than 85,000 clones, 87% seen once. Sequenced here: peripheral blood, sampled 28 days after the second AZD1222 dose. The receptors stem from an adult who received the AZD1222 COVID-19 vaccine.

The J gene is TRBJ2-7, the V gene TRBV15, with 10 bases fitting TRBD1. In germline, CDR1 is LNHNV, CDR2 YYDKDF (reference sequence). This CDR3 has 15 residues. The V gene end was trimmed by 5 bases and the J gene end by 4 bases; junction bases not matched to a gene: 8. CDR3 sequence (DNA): TGTGCCACCAGCTCGCAGACAGGGGGCAGGTACGAGCAGTACTTC. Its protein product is CATSSQTGGRYEQYF.

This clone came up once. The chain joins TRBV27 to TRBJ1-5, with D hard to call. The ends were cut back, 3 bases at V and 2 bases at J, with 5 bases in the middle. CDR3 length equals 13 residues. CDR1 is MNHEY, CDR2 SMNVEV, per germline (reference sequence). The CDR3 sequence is CASSFGGNQPQHF. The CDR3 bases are TGTGCCAGCAGTTTCGGCGGCAATCAGCCCCAGCATTTT.

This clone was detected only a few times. Here the CDR3 reads CASTPSTQVTEAFF. The DNA of the CDR3 is TGCGCCAGCACCCCTAGTACCCAGGTGACTGAAGCTTTCTTT. The V and J genes are TRBV5-1 and TRBJ1-1; D not resolved. CDR3 length equals 14 residues. Germline CDR1 SGHRS, CDR2 YFSETQ. V was trimmed by 6 bases and J by 5 bases, leaving 17 bases between them.

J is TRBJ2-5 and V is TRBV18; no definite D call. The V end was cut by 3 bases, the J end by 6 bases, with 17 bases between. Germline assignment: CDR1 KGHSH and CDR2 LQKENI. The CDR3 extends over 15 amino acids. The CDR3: CASSPAGSPTQTQYF. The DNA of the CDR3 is TGTGCCAGCTCACCGGCCGGGTCCCCAACACAGACCCAGTACTTC.

CDR3 protein: CASSDSGLSSDEQFF. CDR3 sequence (DNA): TGTGCCAGCAGTGATTCGGGACTCTCTAGCGATGAGCAGTTCTTC. The rearrangement uses TRBV6-1 and TRBJ2-1; a weak D match, TRBD2 (6 bases). Trimming pared 3 bases from V and 8 bases from J, leaving 17 bases between. This CDR3 has 15 amino acids. Germline CDR1 MNHNS, CDR2 SASEGT.

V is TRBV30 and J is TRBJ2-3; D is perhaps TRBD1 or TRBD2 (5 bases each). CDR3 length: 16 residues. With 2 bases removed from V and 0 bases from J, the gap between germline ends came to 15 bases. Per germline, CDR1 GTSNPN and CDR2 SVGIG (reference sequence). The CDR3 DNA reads TGTGCCTGGAGTCCGGGGCGAGACACTAGCACAGATACGCAGTATTTT. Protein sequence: CAWSPGRDTSTDTQYF.

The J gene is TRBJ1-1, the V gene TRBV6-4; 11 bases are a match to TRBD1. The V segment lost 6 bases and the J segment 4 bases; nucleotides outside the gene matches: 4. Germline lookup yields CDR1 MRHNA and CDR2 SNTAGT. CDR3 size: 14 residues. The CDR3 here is CASRRTGGSTEAFF. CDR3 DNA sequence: TGTGCCAGCAGGCGGACAGGGGGCAGCACTGAAGCTTTCTTT.

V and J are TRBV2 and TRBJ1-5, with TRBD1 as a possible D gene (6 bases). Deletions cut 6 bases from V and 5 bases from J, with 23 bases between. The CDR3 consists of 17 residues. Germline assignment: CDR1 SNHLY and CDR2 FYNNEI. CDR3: CASSQRGDPRGHQPQHF. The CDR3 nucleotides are TGTGCCAGCAGCCAAAGGGGGGACCCAAGGGGTCATCAGCCCCAGCATTTT.

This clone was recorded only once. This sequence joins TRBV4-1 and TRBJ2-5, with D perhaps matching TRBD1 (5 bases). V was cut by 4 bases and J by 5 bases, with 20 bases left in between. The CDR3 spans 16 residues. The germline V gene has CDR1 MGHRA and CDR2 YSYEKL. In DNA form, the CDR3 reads TGCGCCAGCAGCCCAGGAGATACAGGTACCCCCGAGACCCAGTACTTC. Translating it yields CASSPGDTGTPETQYF.

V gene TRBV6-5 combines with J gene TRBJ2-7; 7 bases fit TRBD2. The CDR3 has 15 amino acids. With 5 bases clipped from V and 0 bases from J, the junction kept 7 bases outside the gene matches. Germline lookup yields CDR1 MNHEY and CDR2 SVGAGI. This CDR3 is CASSPVGGGSYEQYF. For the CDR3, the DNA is TGTGCCAGCAGTCCCGTGGGGGGGGGCTCCTACGAGCAGTACTTC.

This chain's CDR3 is CASSQWGSYEQYF. The CDR3 DNA is TGTGCCAGCAGCCAATGGGGGTCCTACGAGCAGTACTTC. The V and J genes are TRBV4-2 and TRBJ2-7; D tentatively reads TRBD1 or TRBD2 (5 bases each). CDR1 LGHNA and CDR2 YNFKEQ come from the germline V gene. The CDR3 runs 13 residues. Deletions cut 2 bases from V and 1 base from J, with 6 bases between.

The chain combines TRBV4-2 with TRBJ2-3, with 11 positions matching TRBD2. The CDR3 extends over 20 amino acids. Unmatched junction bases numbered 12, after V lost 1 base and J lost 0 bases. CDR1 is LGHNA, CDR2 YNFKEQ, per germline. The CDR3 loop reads CASSQGVAGGPAGSTDTQYF. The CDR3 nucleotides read TGTGCCAGCAGCCAAGGTGTAGCGGGGGGGCCGGCGGGAAGCACAGATACGCAGTATTTT.

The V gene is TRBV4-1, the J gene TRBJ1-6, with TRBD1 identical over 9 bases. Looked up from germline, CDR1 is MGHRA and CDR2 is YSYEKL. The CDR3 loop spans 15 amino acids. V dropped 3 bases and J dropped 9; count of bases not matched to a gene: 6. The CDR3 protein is CASSHPGQGISPLHF. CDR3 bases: TGCGCCAGCAGCCACCCCGGACAGGGGATTTCACCCCTCCACTTT.

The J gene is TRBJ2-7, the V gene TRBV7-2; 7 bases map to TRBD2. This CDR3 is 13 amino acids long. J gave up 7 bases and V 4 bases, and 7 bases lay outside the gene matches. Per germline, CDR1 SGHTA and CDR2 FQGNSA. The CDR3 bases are TGTGCCAGCAGCTCGATCCCCGGGAGGGAGCAGTACTTC. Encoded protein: CASSSIPGREQYF.

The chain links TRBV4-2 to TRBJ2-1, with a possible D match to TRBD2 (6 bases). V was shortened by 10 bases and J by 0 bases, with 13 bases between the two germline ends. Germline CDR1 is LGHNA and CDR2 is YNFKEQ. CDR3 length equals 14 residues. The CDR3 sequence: CATQDGSSYNEQFF. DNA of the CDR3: TGTGCCACCCAGGACGGGAGCTCCTACAATGAGCAGTTCTTC.

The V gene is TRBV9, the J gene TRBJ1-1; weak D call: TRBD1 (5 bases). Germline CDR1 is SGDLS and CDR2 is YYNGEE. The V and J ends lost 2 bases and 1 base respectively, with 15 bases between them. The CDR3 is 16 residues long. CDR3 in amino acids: CASSVTPGGGNTEAFF. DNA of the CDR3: TGTGCCAGCAGCGTTACCCCAGGCGGGGGGAACACTGAAGCTTTCTTT.

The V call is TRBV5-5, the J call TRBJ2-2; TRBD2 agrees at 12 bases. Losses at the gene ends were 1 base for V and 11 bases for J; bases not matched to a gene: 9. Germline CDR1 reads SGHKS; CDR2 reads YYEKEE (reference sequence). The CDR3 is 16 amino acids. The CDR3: CASSLMTSGGVRELFF. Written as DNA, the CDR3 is TGTGCCAGCAGCTTGATGACTAGCGGGGGTGTCCGAGAGCTGTTTTTT.

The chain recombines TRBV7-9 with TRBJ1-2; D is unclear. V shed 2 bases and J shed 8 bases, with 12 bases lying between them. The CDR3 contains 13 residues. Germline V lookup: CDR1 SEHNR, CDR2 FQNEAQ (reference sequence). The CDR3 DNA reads TGTGCCAGCAGCTTATCTGCGGGCGGCGGCTACACCTTC. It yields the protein CASSLSAGGGYTF.

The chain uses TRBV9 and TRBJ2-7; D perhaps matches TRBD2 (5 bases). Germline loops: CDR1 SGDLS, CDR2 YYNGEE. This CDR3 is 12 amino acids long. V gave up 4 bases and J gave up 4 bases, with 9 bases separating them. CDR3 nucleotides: TGTGCCAGCAGCTCACTAGGGTACGAGCAGTACTTC. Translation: CASSSLGYEQYF.

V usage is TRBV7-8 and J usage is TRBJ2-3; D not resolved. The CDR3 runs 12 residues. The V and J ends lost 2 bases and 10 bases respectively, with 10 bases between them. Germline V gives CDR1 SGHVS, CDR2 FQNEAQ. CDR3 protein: CASSLNHDAQYF. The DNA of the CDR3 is TGTGCCAGCAGCTTAAATCACGATGCGCAGTATTTT.

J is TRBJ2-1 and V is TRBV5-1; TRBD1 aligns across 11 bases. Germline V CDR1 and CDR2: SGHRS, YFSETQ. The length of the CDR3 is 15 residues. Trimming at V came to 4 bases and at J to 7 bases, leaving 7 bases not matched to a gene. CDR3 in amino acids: CASSPGTGGRNEQFF. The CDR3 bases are TGCGCCAGCAGCCCGGGGACAGGGGGTCGGAATGAGCAGTTCTTC.

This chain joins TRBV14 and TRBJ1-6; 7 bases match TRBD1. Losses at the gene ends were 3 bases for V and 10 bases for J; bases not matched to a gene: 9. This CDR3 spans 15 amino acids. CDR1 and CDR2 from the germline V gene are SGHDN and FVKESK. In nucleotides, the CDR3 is TGTGCCAGCAGCCATGAGGACAGGACCACCTCACCCCTCCACTTT. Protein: CASSHEDRTTSPLHF.

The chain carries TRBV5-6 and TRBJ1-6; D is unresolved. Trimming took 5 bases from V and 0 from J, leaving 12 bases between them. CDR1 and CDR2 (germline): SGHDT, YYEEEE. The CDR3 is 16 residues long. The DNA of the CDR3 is TGTGCCAGCAGTCCGGGCTTCGCCTCCTATAATTCACCCCTCCACTTT. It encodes CASSPGFASYNSPLHF.